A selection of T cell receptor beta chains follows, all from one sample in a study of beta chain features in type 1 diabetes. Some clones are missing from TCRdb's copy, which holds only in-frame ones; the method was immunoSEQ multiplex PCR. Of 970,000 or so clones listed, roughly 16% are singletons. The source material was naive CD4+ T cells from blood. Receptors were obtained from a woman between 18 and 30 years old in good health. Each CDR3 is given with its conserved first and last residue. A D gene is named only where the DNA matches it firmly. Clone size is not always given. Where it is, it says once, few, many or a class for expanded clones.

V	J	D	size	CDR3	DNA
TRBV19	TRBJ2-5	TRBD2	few	CASSIGSGTVQETQYF	TGTGCCAGTAGTATAGGTAGCGGGACGGTGCAAGAGACCCAGTACTTC
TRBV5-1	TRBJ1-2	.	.	CASSIGQRYNYGYTF	TGCGCCAGCAGCATTGGACAGAGATATAACTATGGCTACACCTTC
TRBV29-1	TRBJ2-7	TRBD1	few	CSVAGQGTYEQYF	TGCAGCGTGGCCGGACAGGGAACCTACGAGCAGTACTTC
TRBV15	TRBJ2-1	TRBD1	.	CATSKPWDRERSNEQFF	TGTGCCACCAGCAAACCGTGGGACAGGGAAAGATCCAATGAGCAGTTCTTC
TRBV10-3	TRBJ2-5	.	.	CAISESLGRYQETQYF	TGTGCCATCAGTGAGTCCCTGGGACGGTACCAAGAGACCCAGTACTTC
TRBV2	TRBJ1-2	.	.	CASSARGFGGYTF	TGTGCCAGCAGTGCACGAGGGTTTGGCGGCTACACCTTC
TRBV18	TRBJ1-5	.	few	CASSPVYSNQPQHF	TGTGCCAGCTCACCGGTTTATAGCAATCAGCCCCAGCATTTT
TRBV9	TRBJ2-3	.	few	CASSVVPSETSTDTQYF	TGTGCCAGCAGCGTGGTCCCATCGGAGACTAGCACAGATACGCAGTATTTT
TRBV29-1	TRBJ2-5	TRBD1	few	CSAPDRGKETQYF	TGCAGCGCACCTGACAGGGGAAAAGAGACCCAGTACTTC
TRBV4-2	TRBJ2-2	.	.	CASGPSNTGELFF	TGTGCCAGCGGGCCGTCGAACACCGGGGAGCTGTTTTTT
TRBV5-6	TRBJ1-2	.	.	CASSLVPGNGYTF	TGTGCCAGCAGCTTGGTCCCGGGGAATGGCTACACCTTC
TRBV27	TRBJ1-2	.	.	CASSPIRPGARPGTNSYGYTF	TGTGCCAGCAGTCCCATCCGCCCAGGCGCACGCCCAGGGACAAACTCCTATGGCTACACCTTC
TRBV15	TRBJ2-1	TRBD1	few	CATSRKQGGDEQFF	TGTGCCACCAGCAGAAAACAGGGGGGCGATGAGCAGTTCTTC
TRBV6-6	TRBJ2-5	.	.	CASSYSGREETQYF	TGTGCCAGCAGTTACTCAGGAAGGGAAGAGACCCAGTACTTC
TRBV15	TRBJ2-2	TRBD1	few	CATSRGDRFTDTGELFF	TGTGCCACCAGCAGAGGGGACAGGTTTACGGACACCGGGGAGCTGTTTTTT
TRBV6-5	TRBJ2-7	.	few	CASSYGGRGSEQYF	TGTGCCAGCAGTTACGGTGGCAGGGGTAGCGAGCAGTACTTC
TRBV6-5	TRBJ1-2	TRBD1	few	CASSWEPTGLVDGYTF	TGTGCCAGCAGTTGGGAACCGACAGGGCTAGTTGATGGCTACACCTTC
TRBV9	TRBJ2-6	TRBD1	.	CASSVSTGTGAGANVLTF	TGTGCCAGCAGCGTAAGCACCGGGACAGGGGCCGGGGCCAACGTCCTGACTTTC
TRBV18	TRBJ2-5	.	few	CASSPSKGGETQYF	TGTGCCAGCTCACCTTCCAAAGGCGGGGAGACCCAGTACTTC
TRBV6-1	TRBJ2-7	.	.	CASSGFRVTRAFDEQYF	TGTGCCAGCAGTGGCTTTCGAGTTACGCGGGCCTTTGACGAGCAGTACTTC
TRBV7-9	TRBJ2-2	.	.	CASSTSGPGELFF	TGTGCCAGCAGCACCTCCGGTCCCGGGGAGCTGTTTTTT
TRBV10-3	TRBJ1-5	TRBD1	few	CAISEFRDYSGQGAGQPQHF	TGTGCCATCAGTGAATTTCGAGATTATTCGGGACAGGGGGCGGGTCAGCCCCAGCATTTT
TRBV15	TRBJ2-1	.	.	CATSRGTPLHEQFF	TGTGCCACCAGCAGAGGGACTCCGCTCCATGAGCAGTTCTTC
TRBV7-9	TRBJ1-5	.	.	CASSLDSHQPQHF	TGTGCCAGCAGCTTAGACAGCCATCAGCCCCAGCATTTT
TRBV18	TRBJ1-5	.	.	CASSPQWSNQPQHF	TGTGCCAGCTCACCTCAATGGAGCAATCAGCCCCAGCATTTT
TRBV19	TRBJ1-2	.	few	CASTGYVSASLAGYTF	TGTGCCAGTACTGGGTACGTTTCAGCTTCGTTGGCTGGCTACACCTTC
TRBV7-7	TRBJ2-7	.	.	CASSLGRGPSSYEQYF	TGTGCTAGCAGCTTAGGCAGGGGACCTAGCTCCTACGAGCAGTACTTC
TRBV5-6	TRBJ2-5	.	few	CASSLDRGTETQYF	TGTGCCAGCAGCTTGGATAGGGGGACCGAGACCCAGTACTTC
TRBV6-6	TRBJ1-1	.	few	CASSYLMRGSGTEAFF	TGTGCCAGCAGTTACCTTATGCGGGGAAGTGGCACTGAAGCTTTCTTT
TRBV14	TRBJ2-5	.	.	CASSKALTQYF	TGTGCCAGCAGCAAGGCACTGACCCAGTACTTC
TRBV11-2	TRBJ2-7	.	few	CASSLVMNPGYEQYF	TGTGCCAGCAGCTTAGTTATGAATCCCGGCTACGAGCAGTACTTC
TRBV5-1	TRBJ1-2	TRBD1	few	CASKLTDRGYGYTF	TGCGCCAGTAAGCTGACCGACAGGGGCTATGGCTACACCTTC
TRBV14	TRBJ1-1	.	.	CASSLRRVLNTEAFF	TGTGCCAGCAGCCTCCGGCGGGTGTTGAACACTGAAGCTTTCTTT